This TCR beta chain comes out of a study of human T cells and chemical hapten exposure. Trimming shortened V by 6 bases and J by 15 bases, and 21 bases separated the two germline ends. The CDR3 has 12 amino acids. The germline CDR1 and CDR2 sequences are SQVTM and ANQGSEA. Ten or more counts support this clonotype. A single record per CDR3 protein comes from TCRdb applying MiXCR to the RACE reads. The sample lists some 200,000 distinct CDR3 sequences, around 20% occurring once. As to time point: patch test 1, 2 weeks after DPC sensitization. Treatment reported: therapeutic diphenylcyclopropenone sensitization with weekly scalp DPC.

This TCR derives from a woman aged 50 to 65 with alopecia areata. Some clones in this sample may be carry-over from other donors' samples. The chain recombines TRBV29-1 with TRBJ2-1, with D possibly matching TRBD1 (6 bases). The specimen comprised whole blood, sampled in connection with sensitization to the hapten diphenylcyclopropenone (DPC). The CDR3 region has the DNA TGCAGCGTGCCAAACGAGGGACACCCCCTGTTCTTC. This sequence encodes CSVPNEGHPLFF.